This entry lists 4 T cell receptor beta chains sequenced from one sample in a study of blood T cell repertoires in COVID-19. Data came from immunoSEQ multiplex PCR; TCRdb stores just in-frame clones and leaves some out. Of hundreds of thousands of clones in the sample, around 90% are singletons; the top ten hold approximately 4.5%. Specimen: PBMCs or T cells enriched from blood (not recorded which). These receptors all stem from a woman aged 18 to 35 with acute COVID-19.

The chain couples TRBV12-5 to TRBJ1-1, with 7 bases matching TRBD1. Germline CDR1 reads LGHNT; CDR2 reads FRNRAP. Losses at the gene ends were 7 bases for V and 3 bases for J; bases not matched to a gene: 8. The length of the CDR3 is 14 residues. CDR3 loop: CASALFTGDTEAFF. The CDR3 nucleotides read TGTGCTAGTGCTCTATTTACAGGGGACACTGAAGCTTTCTTT.

The chain is built from TRBV9 and TRBJ2-1; a possible D gene is TRBD2 (6 bases). This CDR3 has 14 residues. From germline, CDR1 is SGDLS and CDR2 YYNGEE. V gave up 3 bases and J gave up 4 bases, with 11 bases separating them. In DNA form, the CDR3 reads TGTGCCAGCAGCGGGAGGGCCGCGTACAATGAGCAGTTCTTC. Translated: CASSGRAAYNEQFF.

The J gene is TRBJ2-5, the V gene TRBV3-1 (or the pseudogene TRBV3-2); the match to TRBD1 covers 8 bases. After removal of 1 base from V and 1 base from J, the junction contained 5 bases not matched to a gene. The CDR3 has 16 residues. CDR1 LGHDT and CDR2 YNNKEL come from the germline V gene (reference sequence). CDR3 sequence: CASSQGQGRFQETQYF. DNA of the CDR3: TGTGCCAGCAGCCAAGGACAGGGGCGGTTCCAAGAGACCCAGTACTTC.

This rearrangement joins TRBV5-1 to TRBJ2-6; possibly TRBD2 for D (6 bases). The V gene's germline CDR1 is SGHRS and CDR2 YFSETQ. Trimming left V 0 bases short and J 8 bases short, with 12 bases between. The CDR3 totals 15 residues. As DNA, the CDR3 is TGCGCCAGCAGCTTGGCCTCGGGGGTCCCCAACGTCCTGACTTTC. Protein product: CASSLASGVPNVLTF.